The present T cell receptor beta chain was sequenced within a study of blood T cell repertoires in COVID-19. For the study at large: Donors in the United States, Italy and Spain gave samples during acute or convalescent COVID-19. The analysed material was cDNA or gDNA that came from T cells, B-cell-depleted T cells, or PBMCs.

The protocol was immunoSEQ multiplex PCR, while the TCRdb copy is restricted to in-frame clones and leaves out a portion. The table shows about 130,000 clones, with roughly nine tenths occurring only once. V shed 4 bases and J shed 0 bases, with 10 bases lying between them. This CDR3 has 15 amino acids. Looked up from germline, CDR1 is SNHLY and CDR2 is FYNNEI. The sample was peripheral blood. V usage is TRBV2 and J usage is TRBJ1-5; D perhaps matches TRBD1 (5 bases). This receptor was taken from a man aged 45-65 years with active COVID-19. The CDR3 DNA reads TGTGCCAGCAGTGTAGGGGATAATAGCAATCAGCCCCAGCATTTT. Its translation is CASSVGDNSNQPQHF. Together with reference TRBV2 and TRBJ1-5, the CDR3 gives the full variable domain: EPEVTQTPSHQVTQMGQEVILRCVPISNHLYFYWYRQILGQKVEFLVSFYNNEISEKSEIFDDQFSVERPDGSNFTLKIRSTKLEDSAMYFCASSVGDNSNQPQHFGDGTRLSIL.